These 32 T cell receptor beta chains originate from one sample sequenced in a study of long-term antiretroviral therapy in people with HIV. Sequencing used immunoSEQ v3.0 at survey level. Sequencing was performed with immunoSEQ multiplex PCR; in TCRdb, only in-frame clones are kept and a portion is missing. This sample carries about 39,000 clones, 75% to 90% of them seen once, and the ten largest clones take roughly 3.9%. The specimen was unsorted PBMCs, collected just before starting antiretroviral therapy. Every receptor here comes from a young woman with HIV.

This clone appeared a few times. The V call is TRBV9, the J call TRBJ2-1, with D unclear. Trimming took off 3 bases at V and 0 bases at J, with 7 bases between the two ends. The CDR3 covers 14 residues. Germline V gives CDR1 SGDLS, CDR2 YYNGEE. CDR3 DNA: TGTGCCAGCAGCGAGTACCACTCCTACAATGAGCAGTTCTTC. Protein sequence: CASSEYHSYNEQFF.

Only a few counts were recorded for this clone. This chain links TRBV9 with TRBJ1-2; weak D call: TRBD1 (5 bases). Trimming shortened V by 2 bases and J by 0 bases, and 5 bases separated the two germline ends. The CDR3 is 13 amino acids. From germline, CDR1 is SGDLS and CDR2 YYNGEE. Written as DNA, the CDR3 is TGTGCCAGCAGCGTGGGACCTAACTATGGCTACACCTTC. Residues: CASSVGPNYGYTF.

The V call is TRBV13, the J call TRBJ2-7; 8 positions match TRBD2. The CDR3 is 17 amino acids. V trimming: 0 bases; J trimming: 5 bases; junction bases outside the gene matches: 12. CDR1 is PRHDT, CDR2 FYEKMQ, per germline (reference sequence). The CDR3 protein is CASSLGPLAGPGHEQYF. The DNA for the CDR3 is TGTGCCAGCAGCTTAGGCCCCCTAGCGGGTCCCGGGCACGAGCAGTACTTC.

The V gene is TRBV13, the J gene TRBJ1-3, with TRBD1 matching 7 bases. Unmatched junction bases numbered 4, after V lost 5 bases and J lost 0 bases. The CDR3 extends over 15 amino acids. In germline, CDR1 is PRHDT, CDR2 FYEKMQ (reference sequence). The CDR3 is CASSPQGRSGNTIYF. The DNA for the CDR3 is TGTGCCAGCAGCCCACAGGGGCGCTCTGGAAACACCATATATTTT.

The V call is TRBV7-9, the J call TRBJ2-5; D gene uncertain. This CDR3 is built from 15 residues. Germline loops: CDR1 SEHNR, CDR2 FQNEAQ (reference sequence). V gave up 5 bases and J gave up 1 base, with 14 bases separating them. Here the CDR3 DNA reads TGTGCCAGCAGCACCTGGACCGAGATCCAAGAGACCCAGTACTTC. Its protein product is CASSTWTEIQETQYF. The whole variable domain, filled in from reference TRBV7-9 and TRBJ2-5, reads DTGVSQNPRHKITKRGQNVTFRCDPISEHNRLYWYRQTLGQGPEFLTYFQNEAQLEKSRLLSDRFSAERPKGSFSTLEIQRTEQGDSAMYLCASSTWTEIQETQYFGPGTRLLVL.

The CDR3 region has the DNA TGTGCCAGCAGTTTAGCGTCTTCCTCCTACAATGAGCAGTTCTTC. Translation: CASSLASSSYNEQFF. This chain connects TRBV6-6 to TRBJ2-1; a weak D match, TRBD2 (5 bases). This CDR3 is 15 amino acids long. V was trimmed by 4 bases and J by 0 bases, leaving 10 bases between them. Germline V gene data show CDR1 as MNHNY and CDR2 as SVGAGI (reference sequence).

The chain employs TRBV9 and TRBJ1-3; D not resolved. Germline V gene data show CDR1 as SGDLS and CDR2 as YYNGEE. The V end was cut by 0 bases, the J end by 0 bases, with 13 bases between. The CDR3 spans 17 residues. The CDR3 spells CASSVEGSGPSGNTIYF. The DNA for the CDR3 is TGTGCCAGCAGCGTAGAGGGATCCGGCCCCTCTGGAAACACCATATATTTT.

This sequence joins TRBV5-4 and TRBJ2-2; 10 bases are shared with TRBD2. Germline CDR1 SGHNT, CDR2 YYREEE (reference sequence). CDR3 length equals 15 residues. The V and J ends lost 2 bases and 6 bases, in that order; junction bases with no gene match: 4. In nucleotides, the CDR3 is TGTGCCAGCAGCTTTAGCGGGAGGCTCGCCGGGGAGCTGTTTTTT. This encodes CASSFSGRLAGELFF.

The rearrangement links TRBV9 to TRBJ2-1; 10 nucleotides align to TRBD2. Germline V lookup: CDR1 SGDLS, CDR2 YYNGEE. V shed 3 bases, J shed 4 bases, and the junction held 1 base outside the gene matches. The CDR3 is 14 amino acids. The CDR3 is CASSGTSGYNEQFF. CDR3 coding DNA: TGTGCCAGCAGCGGGACTAGCGGTTACAATGAGCAGTTCTTC.

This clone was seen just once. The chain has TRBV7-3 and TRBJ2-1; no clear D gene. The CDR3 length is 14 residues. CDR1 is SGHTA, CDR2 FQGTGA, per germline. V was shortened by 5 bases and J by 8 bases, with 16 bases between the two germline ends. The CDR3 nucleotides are TGTGCCAGCAGCCTCATGGGTGGGGTCTATGAGCAGTTCTTC. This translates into CASSLMGGVYEQFF.

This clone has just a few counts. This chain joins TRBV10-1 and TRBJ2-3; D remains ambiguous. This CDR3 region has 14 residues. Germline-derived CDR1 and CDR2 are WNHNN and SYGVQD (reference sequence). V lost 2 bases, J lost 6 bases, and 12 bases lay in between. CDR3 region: CASSELDDPDTQYF. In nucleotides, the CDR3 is TGCGCCAGCAGTGAGCTAGATGACCCCGATACGCAGTATTTT.

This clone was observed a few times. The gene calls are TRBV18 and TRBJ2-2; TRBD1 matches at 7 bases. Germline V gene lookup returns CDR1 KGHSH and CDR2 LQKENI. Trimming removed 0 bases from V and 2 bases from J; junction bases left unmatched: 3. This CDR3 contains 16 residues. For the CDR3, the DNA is TGTGCCAGCTCACCACCGACAGGGACCAACACCGGGGAGCTGTTTTTT. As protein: CASSPPTGTNTGELFF. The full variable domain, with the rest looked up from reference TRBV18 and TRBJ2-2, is NAGVMQNPRHLVRRRGQEARLRCSPMKGHSHVYWYRQLPEEGLKFMVYLQKENIIDESGMPKERFSAEFPKEGPSILRIQQVVRGDSAAYFCASSPPTGTNTGELFFGEGSRLTVL.

The CDR3 spells CASRNRGENYGYTF. The DNA for the CDR3 is TGTGCCAGCAGAAACAGGGGTGAGAACTATGGCTACACCTTC. The chain couples TRBV6-5 to TRBJ1-2, with 7 bases identical to TRBD1. Germline assignment: CDR1 MNHEY and CDR2 SVGAGI. V lost 6 bases to trimming and J lost 2 bases; unmatched junction nucleotides: 6. This CDR3 is 14 amino acids long.

The CDR3 bases are TGTGCCAGTAGTTGGACTAGCGGGACCTACGAGCAGTACTTC. It translates to CASSWTSGTYEQYF. This chain links TRBV19 with TRBJ2-7; 12 positions agree with TRBD2. This CDR3 contains 14 residues. CDR1 LNHDA and CDR2 SQIVND come from the germline V gene (reference sequence). The V and J ends lost 5 bases and 2 bases, in that order; junction bases with no gene match: 1. Based on the CDR3 plus reference TRBV19 and TRBJ2-7, the full variable domain is DGGITQSPKYLFRKEGQNVTLSCEQNLNHDAMYWYRQDPGQGLRLIYYSQIVNDFQKGDIAEGYSVSREKKESFPLTVTSAQKNPTAFYLCASSWTSGTYEQYFGPGTRLTVT.

The DNA of the CDR3 is TGCGCCAGCAGCCAATTGGGGACGGGGAACGAGCAGTACTTC. Residues: CASSQLGTGNEQYF. This chain links TRBV4-3 with TRBJ2-7; either TRBD1 or TRBD2 may fit D (5 bases each). CDR1 LGHNA and CDR2 YSLEER come from the germline V gene. The CDR3 runs to 14 residues. V was shortened by 2 bases and J by 5 bases, with 13 bases between the two germline ends.

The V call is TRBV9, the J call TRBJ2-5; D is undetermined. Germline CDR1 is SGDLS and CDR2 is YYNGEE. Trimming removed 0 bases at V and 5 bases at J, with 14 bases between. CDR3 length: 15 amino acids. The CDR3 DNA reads TGTGCCAGCAGCGTAGGGTCCGGAGTACAGGAGACCCAGTACTTC. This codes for CASSVGSGVQETQYF.

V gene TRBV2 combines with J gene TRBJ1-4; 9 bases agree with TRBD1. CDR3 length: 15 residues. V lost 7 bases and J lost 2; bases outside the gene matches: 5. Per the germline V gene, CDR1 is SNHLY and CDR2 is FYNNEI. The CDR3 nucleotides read TGTGCCAGCATTACCGACAGGGGGACTAATGAAAAACTGTTTTTT. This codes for CASITDRGTNEKLFF.

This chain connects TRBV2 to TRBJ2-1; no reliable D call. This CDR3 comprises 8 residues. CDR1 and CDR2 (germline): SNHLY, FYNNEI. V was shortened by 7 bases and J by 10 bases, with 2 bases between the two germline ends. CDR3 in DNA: TGTGCCAGCAAGGAGCAGTTCTTC. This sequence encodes CASKEQFF.

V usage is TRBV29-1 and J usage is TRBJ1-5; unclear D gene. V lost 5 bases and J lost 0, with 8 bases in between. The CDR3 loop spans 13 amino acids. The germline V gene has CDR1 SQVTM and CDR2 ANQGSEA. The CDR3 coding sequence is TGCAGCGTTTCTCTGGATAGCAATCAGCCCCAGCATTTT. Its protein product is CSVSLDSNQPQHF.

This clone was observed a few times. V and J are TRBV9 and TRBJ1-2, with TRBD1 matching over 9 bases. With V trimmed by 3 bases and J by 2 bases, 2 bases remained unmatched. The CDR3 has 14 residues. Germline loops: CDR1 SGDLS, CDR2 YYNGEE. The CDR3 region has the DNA TGTGCCAGCAGCGCGACAGGGGGGAACTATGGCTACACCTTC. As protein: CASSATGGNYGYTF.

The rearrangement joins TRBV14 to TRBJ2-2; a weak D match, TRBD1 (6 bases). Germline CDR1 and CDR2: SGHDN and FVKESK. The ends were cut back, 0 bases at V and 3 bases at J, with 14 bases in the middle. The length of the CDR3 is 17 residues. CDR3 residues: CASSQDIDRLYTGELFF. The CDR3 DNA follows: TGTGCCAGCAGCCAAGATATAGACAGGTTGTACACCGGGGAGCTGTTTTTT.

The CDR3 is CASRLYYQGRNTEAFF. DNA of the CDR3: TGTGCCAGTAGATTGTATTACCAGGGGCGCAACACTGAAGCTTTCTTT. The chain recombines TRBV19 with TRBJ1-1; a possible D gene is TRBD1 (6 bases). Germline lookup yields CDR1 LNHDA and CDR2 SQIVND (reference sequence). The CDR3 is 16 amino acids. The germline V and J ends were trimmed by 6 bases and 2 bases, with 19 bases remaining between them.

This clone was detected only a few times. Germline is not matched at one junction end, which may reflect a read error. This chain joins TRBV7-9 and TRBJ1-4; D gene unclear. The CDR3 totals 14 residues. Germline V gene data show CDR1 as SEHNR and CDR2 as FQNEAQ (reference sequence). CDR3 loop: CAGSKGLGNDKLFF. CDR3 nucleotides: TGTGCCGGATCAAAAGGACTGGGAAATGACAAACTGTTTTTT.

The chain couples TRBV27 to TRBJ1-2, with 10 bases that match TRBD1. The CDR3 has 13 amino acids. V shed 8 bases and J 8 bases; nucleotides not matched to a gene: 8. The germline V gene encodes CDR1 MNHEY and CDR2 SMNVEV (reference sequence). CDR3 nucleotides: TGTGCCAGCGGCGACAGGGGGCGAGGGGGCTACACCTTC. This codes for CASGDRGRGGYTF.

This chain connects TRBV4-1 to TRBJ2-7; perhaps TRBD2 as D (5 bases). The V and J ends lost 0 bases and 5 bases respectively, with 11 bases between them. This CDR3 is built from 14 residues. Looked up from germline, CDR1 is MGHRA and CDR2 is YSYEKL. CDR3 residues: CASSQDEGTNEQYF. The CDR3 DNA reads TGCGCCAGCAGCCAAGATGAGGGAACAAACGAGCAGTACTTC.

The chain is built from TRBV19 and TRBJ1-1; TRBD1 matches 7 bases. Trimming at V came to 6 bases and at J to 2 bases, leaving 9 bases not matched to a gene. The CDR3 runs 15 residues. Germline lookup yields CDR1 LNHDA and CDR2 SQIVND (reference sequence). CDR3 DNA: TGTGCCAGTAGGGGGGAGGGGGCAGTAAACACTGAAGCTTTCTTT. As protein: CASRGEGAVNTEAFF.

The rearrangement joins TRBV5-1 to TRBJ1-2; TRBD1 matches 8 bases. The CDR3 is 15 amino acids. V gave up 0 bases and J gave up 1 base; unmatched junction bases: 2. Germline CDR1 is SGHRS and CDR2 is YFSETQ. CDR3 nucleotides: TGCGCCAGCAGCTTGGGGGACAGGCTTAACTATGGCTACACCTTC. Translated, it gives CASSLGDRLNYGYTF.

The CDR3 reads CSVDYTTGTSALREQYF. CDR3 DNA sequence: TGCAGCGTTGACTATACCACCGGGACTAGCGCCCTCCGGGAGCAGTACTTC. This chain uses TRBV29-1 with TRBJ2-7; 10 positions agree with TRBD2. CDR3 size: 17 residues. J was trimmed by 7 bases and V by 3 bases; bases with no gene match: 18. Germline lookup yields CDR1 SQVTM and CDR2 ANQGSEA.

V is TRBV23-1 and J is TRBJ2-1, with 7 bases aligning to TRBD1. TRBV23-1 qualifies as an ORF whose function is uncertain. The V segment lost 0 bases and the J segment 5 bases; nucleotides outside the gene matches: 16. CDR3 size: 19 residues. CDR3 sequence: CASSQSGQLEEVVDNEQFF. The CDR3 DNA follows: TGCGCCAGCAGTCAATCGGGACAGTTGGAAGAGGTTGTAGACAATGAGCAGTTCTTC.

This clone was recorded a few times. CDR3 amino acids: CASSLERYSVGAFF. CDR3 nucleotides: TGTGCCAGCAGCTTAGAAAGATACTCAGTCGGGGCTTTCTTT. The chain is built from TRBV11-2 and TRBJ1-1; D is uncertain. The V end lost 0 bases, the J end lost 11 bases, and 16 bases lay between the germline ends. This CDR3 comprises 14 residues. Per germline, CDR1 SGHAT and CDR2 FQNNGV.

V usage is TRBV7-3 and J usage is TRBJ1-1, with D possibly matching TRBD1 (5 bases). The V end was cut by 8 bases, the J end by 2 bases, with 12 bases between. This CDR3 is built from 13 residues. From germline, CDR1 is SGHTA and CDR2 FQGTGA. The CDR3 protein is CASGQGGNTEAFF. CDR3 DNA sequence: TGTGCCAGCGGCCAGGGCGGAAACACTGAAGCTTTCTTT.

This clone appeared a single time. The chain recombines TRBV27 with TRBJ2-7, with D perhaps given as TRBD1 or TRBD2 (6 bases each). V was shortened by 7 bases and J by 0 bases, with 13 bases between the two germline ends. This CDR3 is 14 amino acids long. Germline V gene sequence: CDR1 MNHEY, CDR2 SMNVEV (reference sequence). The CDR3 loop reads CASKKGGSSYEQYF. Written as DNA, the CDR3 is TGTGCCAGCAAAAAGGGGGGTTCCTCCTACGAGCAGTACTTC.